The sequence of this T cell receptor beta chain was determined in a study of CD8 T cells in ankylosing spondylitis. The CDR3 contains 14 residues. The V and J ends lost 7 bases and 0 bases respectively, with 13 bases between them. The V gene's germline CDR1 is SGHTA and CDR2 FQGNSA. In TCRdb, the 5' RACE reads were re-called with MiXCR into one record per CDR3 protein. Of tens of thousands of distinct CDR3 sequences listed, roughly 7.9% are singletons. This chain connects TRBV7-2 to TRBJ2-7; D ambiguous. Specimen: blood. This TCR was sampled from a male donor with ankylosing spondylitis or in good health (not recorded which). The CDR3 DNA is TGTGCCAGCACTCTTGGGCCGTCCTCCTACGAGCAGTACTTC. Amino acid sequence: CASTLGPSSYEQYF.